This is a list of T cell receptor beta chains from one sample in a study of OX40 agonist ivuxolimab in advanced cancers. The table came from immunoSEQ multiplex PCR; TCRdb's copy has only in-frame clones and leaves some out. The data hold around 15,000 clones, with 85% to 95% observed a single time. The input for sequencing was CD4+ or CD8+ T cells sorted from blood, taken in a trial of the OX40 agonist ivuxolimab. These receptors originate from an adult with an advanced solid tumor such as melanoma, head and neck, liver or kidney cancer. Both conserved end residues are part of each CDR3. The order of the fields is D gene, clone size, J gene, V gene, CDR3 DNA, CDR3 protein. The D gene is left open where the match is weak. Size values are once, few and many counts, or a class for expanded clones, and some rows have none.

d_call: TRBD2
clone_size: -
j_call: TRBJ2-1
v_call: TRBV6-1
cdr3_nt: TGTGCCAGCAGTCCCGTAGCGGGGCCGCGCAATGAGCAGCTCTTC
cdr3_aa: CASSPVAGPRNEQLF

d_call: -
clone_size: -
j_call: TRBJ2-5
v_call: TRBV19
cdr3_nt: TGTGCCAGTAGGAGAAAAGCTAAAGAGACCCAGTACTTC
cdr3_aa: CASRRKAKETQYF

d_call: -
clone_size: -
j_call: TRBJ2-3
v_call: TRBV7-9
cdr3_nt: TGTGCCAGCAGCTTAGGGGTCACCACAGATACGCAGTATTTT
cdr3_aa: CASSLGVTTDTQYF

d_call: -
clone_size: once
j_call: TRBJ2-3
v_call: TRBV9
cdr3_nt: TGTGCCAGCAGCGGCGAGGGGGGGAGCACAGATACGCAGTATTTT
cdr3_aa: CASSGEGGSTDTQYF

d_call: -
clone_size: -
j_call: TRBJ1-3
v_call: TRBV11-2
cdr3_nt: TGTGCCAGCAGCTCACCCGGAAACACCATATATTTT
cdr3_aa: CASSSPGNTIYF

d_call: TRBD1
clone_size: once
j_call: TRBJ2-7
v_call: TRBV7-9
cdr3_nt: TGTGCCAGCAGCTCCCACTCAGGGACAGCCTACGAGCAGTACTTC
cdr3_aa: CASSSHSGTAYEQYF

d_call: -
clone_size: -
j_call: TRBJ2-7
v_call: TRBV6-5
cdr3_nt: TGTGCCACTTCGGGCCCGGGGGCCTCCTACGAGCAGTACTTC
cdr3_aa: CATSGPGASYEQYF

d_call: TRBD2
clone_size: -
j_call: TRBJ2-2
v_call: TRBV4-2
cdr3_nt: TGTGCCAGCAGCCAAAATGGGGCAGGGAGGGGAACCGGGGAGCTGTTTTTT
cdr3_aa: CASSQNGAGRGTGELFF

d_call: -
clone_size: -
j_call: TRBJ2-7
v_call: TRBV19
cdr3_nt: TGTGCCAGTAGTATTGGCGGGGTCTACGAGCAGTACTTC
cdr3_aa: CASSIGGVYEQYF

d_call: -
clone_size: -
j_call: TRBJ2-7
v_call: TRBV7-6
cdr3_nt: TGTGCCAGCAGCCCCTCCCCCGGGGGCAGGGACGAGCAGTACTTC
cdr3_aa: CASSPSPGGRDEQYF

d_call: -
clone_size: -
j_call: TRBJ2-3
v_call: TRBV5-6
cdr3_nt: TGTGCCAGCAGCTTGGGGGGGGCCACAGATACGCAGTATTTT
cdr3_aa: CASSLGGATDTQYF

d_call: TRBD2
clone_size: -
j_call: TRBJ2-3
v_call: TRBV6-5
cdr3_nt: TGTGCCAGCAGTTACTCCCTAGCGGGAAGCACAGATACGCAGTATTTT
cdr3_aa: CASSYSLAGSTDTQYF

d_call: TRBD1
clone_size: once
j_call: TRBJ2-7
v_call: TRBV27
cdr3_nt: TGTGCCAGCAGCATGCTTCCGGGGACAGGGGGCTACGAGCAGTACTTC
cdr3_aa: CASSMLPGTGGYEQYF

d_call: -
clone_size: -
j_call: TRBJ1-4
v_call: TRBV27
cdr3_nt: TGTGCCAGCAGTTCCCCTGAGCGGGCGGGGGAAAAACTGTTTTTT
cdr3_aa: CASSSPERAGEKLFF

d_call: -
clone_size: -
j_call: TRBJ2-1
v_call: TRBV6-4
cdr3_nt: TGTGCCAGCAGCGTTGGGATCTGGGGAGAGCAGTTCTTC
cdr3_aa: CASSVGIWGEQFF

d_call: -
clone_size: -
j_call: TRBJ1-2
v_call: TRBV27
cdr3_nt: TGTGCCAGCAGTCCCCAGGGAGCTAACTATGGCTACACCTTC
cdr3_aa: CASSPQGANYGYTF

d_call: TRBD2
clone_size: -
j_call: TRBJ2-7
v_call: TRBV9
cdr3_nt: TGTGCCAGCAGCGTAGGACTAGCGGGAGGCCCCTTGGAGCAGTACTTC
cdr3_aa: CASSVGLAGGPLEQYF

d_call: -
clone_size: -
j_call: TRBJ1-1
v_call: TRBV11-3
cdr3_nt: TGTGCCAGCAGCTTAGATCGGGCGGGAACAGGGTGGGCTTTCTTT
cdr3_aa: CASSLDRAGTGWAFF

d_call: -
clone_size: -
j_call: TRBJ2-5
v_call: TRBV5-1
cdr3_nt: TGCGCCAGCATGTCCGGGGAAAGAATCCAAGAGACCCAGTACTTC
cdr3_aa: CASMSGERIQETQYF

d_call: -
clone_size: -
j_call: TRBJ1-1
v_call: TRBV11-2
cdr3_nt: TGTGCCAGCAGGTTGACGAGTGAAGCTTTCTTT
cdr3_aa: CASRLTSEAFF

d_call: TRBD1
clone_size: -
j_call: TRBJ2-7
v_call: TRBV5-1
cdr3_nt: TGCGCCAGCAGCCCCGGGACAGGGGGCGTTAGCTCCTACGAGCAGTACTTC
cdr3_aa: CASSPGTGGVSSYEQYF

d_call: -
clone_size: -
j_call: TRBJ1-1
v_call: TRBV27
cdr3_nt: TGTGCCAGCAGTACTGGAGGCTTGAACACTGAAGCTTTCTTT
cdr3_aa: CASSTGGLNTEAFF

d_call: -
clone_size: -
j_call: TRBJ2-7
v_call: TRBV7-2
cdr3_nt: TGTGCCAGCAGCTTAGAAGGGACTCCGAGGGAATTC
cdr3_aa: CASSLEGTPREF

d_call: -
clone_size: few
j_call: TRBJ1-2
v_call: TRBV30
cdr3_nt: TGTGCCTGGGAGAGATTAGGGGCAGCGAATGGCTACACCTTC
cdr3_aa: CAWERLGAANGYTF

d_call: -
clone_size: -
j_call: TRBJ2-3
v_call: TRBV9
cdr3_nt: TGTGCCAGCAGCGTAGGGTGGAAACCATATACGCAGTATTTT
cdr3_aa: CASSVGWKPYTQYF

d_call: -
clone_size: -
j_call: TRBJ1-1
v_call: TRBV28
cdr3_nt: TGTGCCAGCAGTTTAATGAGGGGAAACACTGAAGCTTTCTTT
cdr3_aa: CASSLMRGNTEAFF